Listed here is a single TCR beta chain. Its antigen remains unidentified. The donors were healthy bone marrow donors. The CDR3 sequence is 14 residues long. PCR used 60 Vbeta primers and 13 Jbeta primers. The method was immunoSEQ multiplex PCR; TCRdb's version includes in-frame clones alone and lacks a portion of them. The data hold about 160,000 clones, with approximately 85% observed a single time. The record originates from a study of cytomegalovirus exposure and HLA in healthy donors. Regarding the study as a whole: The majority of CMV-associated TCR beta chains were reported as apparently HLA-restricted in a later analysis. A later analysis reportedly found that, within productive TCRs, an Asian-associated ancestry cluster had fewer N-insertions than the mean observed across the approximately 670 donors. The availability of immune exposure information extended only to CMV serostatus.

This receptor was taken from a man in his forties or fifties in good health and CMV-seropositive. Sequencing was carried out using PBMCs. V and J are TRBV21-1 and TRBJ1-2. TRBV21-1 is marked as a pseudogene. The CDR3 sequence: CASREDGQEDGYTF. CDR3 DNA sequence: TGTGCCAGCAGGGAGGATGGGCAGGAGGATGGCTACACCTTC.